Listed here is a single T cell receptor (beta chain). Its antigen is unknown. Germline V lookup: CDR1 MNHEY, CDR2 SVGEGT. V was trimmed by 2 bases and J by 11 bases, leaving 12 bases between them. The length of the CDR3 is 13 residues. These data are taken from a study of T cell responses to AZD1222 COVID-19 vaccine. Study-level findings and limits: CD4 TCRs associated with vaccination spanned spike, dominating at 160-218 and 743-854.

TCRdb's copy holds only in-frame clones and misses some; the assay was immunoSEQ multiplex PCR. This table holds approximately 150,000 clones, around nine tenths found once. Analysis merged second doses at about 4 or about 12 weeks. The input for sequencing was peripheral blood, taken 28 days after the second AZD1222 dose. This TCR came from an adult who received the AZD1222 COVID-19 vaccine. This rearrangement joins TRBV6-2 or TRBV6-3 to TRBJ1-4; D is unresolved. The DNA of the CDR3 is TGTGCCAGCAGTTACCTTTTCAGTGGGAAACTGTTTTTT. It is translated as CASSYLFSGKLFF.